This T cell receptor (beta chain) was captured in a study of cytomegalovirus exposure and HLA in healthy donors. Regarding this clone: Its antigen remains unidentified.

V was pared by 3 bases and J by 6 bases, with 3 bases of the junction left unmatched. This CDR3 spans 14 amino acids. The germline V gene has CDR1 ENHRY and CDR2 SYGVKD. Points from the study as a whole: Within the data, a cluster of highly shared sequence variants was likely a sequencing artifact.

The PCR was carried out with 60 Vbeta primers and 13 Jbeta primers. Profiled with immunoSEQ multiplex PCR; TCRdb holds only in-frame clones, not every one. The sample has more than 80,000 clones; just over 70% are singletons. This receptor was identified in a boy aged 5 to 17 in good health and CMV-seronegative. This chain joins TRBV10-3 and TRBJ2-7; TRBD2 aligns across 12 bases. Sequenced sample: PBMCs. The CDR3 reads CAISELAGGREQYF. DNA for the CDR3: TGTGCCATCAGTGAACTAGCGGGAGGTCGCGAGCAGTACTTC.